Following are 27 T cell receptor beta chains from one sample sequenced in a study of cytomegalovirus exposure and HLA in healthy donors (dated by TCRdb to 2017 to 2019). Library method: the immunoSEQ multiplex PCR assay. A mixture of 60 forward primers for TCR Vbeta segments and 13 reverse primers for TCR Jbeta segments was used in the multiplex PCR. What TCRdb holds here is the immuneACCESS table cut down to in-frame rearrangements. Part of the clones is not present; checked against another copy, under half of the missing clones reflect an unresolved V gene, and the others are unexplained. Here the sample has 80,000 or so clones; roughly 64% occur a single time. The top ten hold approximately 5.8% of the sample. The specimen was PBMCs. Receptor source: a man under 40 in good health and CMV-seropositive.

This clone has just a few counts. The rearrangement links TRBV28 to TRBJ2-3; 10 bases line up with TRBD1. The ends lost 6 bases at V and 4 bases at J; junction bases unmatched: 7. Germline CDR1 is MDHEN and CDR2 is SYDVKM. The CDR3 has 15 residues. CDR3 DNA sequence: TGTGCCAGCAGCAGCGACAGGGGGCGACCAGATACGCAGTATTTT. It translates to CASSSDRGRPDTQYF.

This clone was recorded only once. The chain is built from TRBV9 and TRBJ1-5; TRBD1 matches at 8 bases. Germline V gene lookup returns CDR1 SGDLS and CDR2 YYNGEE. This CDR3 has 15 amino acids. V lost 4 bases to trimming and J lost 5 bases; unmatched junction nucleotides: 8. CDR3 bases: TGTGCCAGCAGCACAAACGACAGGGGCCATCAGCCCCAGCATTTT. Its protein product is CASSTNDRGHQPQHF.

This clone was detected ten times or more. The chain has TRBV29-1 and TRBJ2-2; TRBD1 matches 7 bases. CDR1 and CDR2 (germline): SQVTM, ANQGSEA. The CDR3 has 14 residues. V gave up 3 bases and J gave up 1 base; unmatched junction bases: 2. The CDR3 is CSVDQGENTGELFF. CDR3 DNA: TGCAGCGTTGACCAGGGGGAGAACACCGGGGAGCTGTTTTTT.

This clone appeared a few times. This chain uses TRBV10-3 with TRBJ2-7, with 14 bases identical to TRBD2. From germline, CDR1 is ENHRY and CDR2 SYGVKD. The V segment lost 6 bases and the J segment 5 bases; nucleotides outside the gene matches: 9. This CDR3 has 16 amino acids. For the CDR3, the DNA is TGTGCCATCAGCCACAGACTAGCGGGAGGGCCAAACGAGCAGTACTTC. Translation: CAISHRLAGGPNEQYF.

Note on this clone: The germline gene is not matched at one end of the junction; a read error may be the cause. The CDR3 DNA sequence: TGTGCCAGCAAGCGGGTCTATGATTCACCCCTCCACTTT. This codes for CASKRVYDSPLHF. The chain joins TRBV2 to TRBJ1-6, with D unclear. The germline V gene encodes CDR1 SNHLY and CDR2 FYNNEI. The CDR3 has 13 residues. Based on the CDR3 plus reference TRBV2 and TRBJ1-6, the full variable domain is EPEVTQTPSHQVTQMGQEVILRCVPISNHLYFYWYRQILGQKVEFLVSFYNNEISEKSEIFDDQFSVERPDGSNFTLKIRSTKLEDSAMYFCASKRVYDSPLHFGNGTRLTVT.

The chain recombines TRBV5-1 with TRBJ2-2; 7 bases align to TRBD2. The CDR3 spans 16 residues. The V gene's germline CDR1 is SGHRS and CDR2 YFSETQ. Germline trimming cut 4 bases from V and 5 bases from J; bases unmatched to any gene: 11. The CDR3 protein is CASSPDGGRGTGELFF. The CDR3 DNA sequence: TGCGCCAGCAGCCCGGATGGCGGGAGAGGGACCGGGGAGCTGTTTTTT.

CDR3 amino acids: CASSWEGGDTGELFF. CDR3 bases: TGTGCCAGCAGCTGGGAGGGAGGAGACACCGGGGAGCTGTTTTTT. The chain combines TRBV2 with TRBJ2-2; 7 bases line up with TRBD2. The CDR3 spans 15 residues. After removal of 6 bases from V and 3 bases from J, the junction contained 7 bases not matched to a gene. Germline loops: CDR1 SNHLY, CDR2 FYNNEI.

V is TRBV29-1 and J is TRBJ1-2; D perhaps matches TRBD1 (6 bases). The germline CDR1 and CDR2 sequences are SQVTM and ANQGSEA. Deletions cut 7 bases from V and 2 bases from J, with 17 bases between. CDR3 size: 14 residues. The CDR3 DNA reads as TGCAGCGCCCAGGTTTGGCAGGGGAACTATGGCTACACCTTC. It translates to CSAQVWQGNYGYTF.

The CDR3 reads CASSQEWGDSNQPQHF. For the CDR3, the DNA is TGCGCCAGCAGCCAAGAATGGGGGGATAGCAATCAGCCCCAGCATTTT. The genes are TRBV4-1 and TRBJ1-5, with a weak D call TRBD1 (5 bases). The CDR3 runs to 16 residues. V lost 0 bases to trimming and J lost 0 bases, with 9 bases between them. Germline V gene sequence: CDR1 MGHRA, CDR2 YSYEKL.

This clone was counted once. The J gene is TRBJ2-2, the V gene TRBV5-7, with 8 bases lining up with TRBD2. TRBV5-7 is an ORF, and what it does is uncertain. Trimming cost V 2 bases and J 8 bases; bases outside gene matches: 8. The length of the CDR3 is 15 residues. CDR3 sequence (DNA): TGTGCCAGCAGCTTTAAGCGGGGGCGGATGGGGGAGCTGTTTTTT. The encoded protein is CASSFKRGRMGELFF.

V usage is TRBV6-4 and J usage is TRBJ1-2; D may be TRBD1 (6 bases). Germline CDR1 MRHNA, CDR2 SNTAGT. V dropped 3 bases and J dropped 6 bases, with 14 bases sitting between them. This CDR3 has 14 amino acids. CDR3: CASSEQGEGNGYTF. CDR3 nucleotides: TGTGCCAGCAGTGAACAGGGAGAAGGGAATGGCTACACCTTC.

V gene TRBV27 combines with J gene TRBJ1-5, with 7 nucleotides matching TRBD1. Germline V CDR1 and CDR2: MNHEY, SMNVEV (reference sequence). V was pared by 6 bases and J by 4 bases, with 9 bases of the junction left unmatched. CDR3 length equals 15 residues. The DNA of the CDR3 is TGTGCCAGCAGCGACCGACAGGGAGGAAATCAGCCCCAGCATTTT. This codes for CASSDRQGGNQPQHF.

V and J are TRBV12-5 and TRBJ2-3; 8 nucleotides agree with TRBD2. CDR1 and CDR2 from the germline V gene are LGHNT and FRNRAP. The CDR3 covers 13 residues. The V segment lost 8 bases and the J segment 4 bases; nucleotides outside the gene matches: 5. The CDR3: CASYGREPDTQYF. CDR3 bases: TGTGCTAGTTACGGGAGGGAGCCAGATACGCAGTATTTT. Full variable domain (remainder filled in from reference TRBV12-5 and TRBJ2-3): DARVTQTPRHKVTEMGQEVTMRCQPILGHNTVFWYRQTMMQGLELLAYFRNRAPLDDSGMPKDRFSAEMPDATLATLKIQPSEPRDSAVYFCASYGREPDTQYFGPGTRLTVL.

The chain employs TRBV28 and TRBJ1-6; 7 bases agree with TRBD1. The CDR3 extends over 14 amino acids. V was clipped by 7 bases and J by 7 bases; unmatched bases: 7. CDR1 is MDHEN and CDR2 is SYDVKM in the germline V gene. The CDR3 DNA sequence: TGTGCCAGCACCAATGACAGGGAGAATTCACCCCTCCACTTT. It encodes CASTNDRENSPLHF.

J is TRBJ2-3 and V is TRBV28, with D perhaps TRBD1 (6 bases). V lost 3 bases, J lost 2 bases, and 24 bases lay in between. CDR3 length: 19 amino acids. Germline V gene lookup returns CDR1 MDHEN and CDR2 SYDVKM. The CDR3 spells CASSFEGGGGPTATDTQYF. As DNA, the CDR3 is TGTGCCAGCAGTTTTGAGGGTGGGGGCGGGCCTACTGCCACAGATACGCAGTATTTT.

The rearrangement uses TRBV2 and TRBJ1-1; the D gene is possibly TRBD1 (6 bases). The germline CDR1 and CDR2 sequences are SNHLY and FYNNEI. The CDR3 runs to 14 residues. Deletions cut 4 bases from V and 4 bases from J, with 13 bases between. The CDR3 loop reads CASSGHRVPTEAFF. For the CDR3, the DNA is TGTGCCAGCAGTGGTCACAGGGTCCCCACTGAAGCTTTCTTT.

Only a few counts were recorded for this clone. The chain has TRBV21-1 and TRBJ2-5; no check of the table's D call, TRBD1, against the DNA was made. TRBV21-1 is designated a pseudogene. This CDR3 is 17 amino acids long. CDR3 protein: CARRRVEPGQYSKTQYF. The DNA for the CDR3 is TGTGCCAGGAGGAGGGTAGAGCCGGGACAGTACTCGAAGACCCAGTACTTC.

The CDR3 DNA is TGTGCCAGCAGCTTAGTTACGGGTCAGAGCTACGAGCAGTACTTC. Its protein product is CASSLVTGQSYEQYF. The chain combines TRBV7-2 with TRBJ2-7; D unclear. The germline V and J ends were trimmed by 1 base and 3 bases, with 13 bases remaining between them. There are 15 residues in the CDR3. The germline gives CDR1 SGHTA, CDR2 FQGNSA.

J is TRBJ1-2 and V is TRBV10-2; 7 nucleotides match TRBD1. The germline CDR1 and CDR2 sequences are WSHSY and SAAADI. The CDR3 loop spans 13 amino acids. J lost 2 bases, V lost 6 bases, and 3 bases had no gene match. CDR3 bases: TGCGCCAGCAGCCAGACAGGGAACTATGGCTACACCTTC. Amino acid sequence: CASSQTGNYGYTF.

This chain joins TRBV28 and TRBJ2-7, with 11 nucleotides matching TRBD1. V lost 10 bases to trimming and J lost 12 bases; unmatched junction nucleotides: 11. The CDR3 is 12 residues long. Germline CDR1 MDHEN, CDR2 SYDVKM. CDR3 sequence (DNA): TGTGCCACAAATGCAGGACAGGGGGCAGGGTACTTC. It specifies CATNAGQGAGYF.

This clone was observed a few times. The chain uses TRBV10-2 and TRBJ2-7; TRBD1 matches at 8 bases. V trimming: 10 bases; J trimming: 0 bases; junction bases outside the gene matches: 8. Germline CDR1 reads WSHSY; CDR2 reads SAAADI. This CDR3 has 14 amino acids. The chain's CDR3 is CATAGTGSSYEQYF. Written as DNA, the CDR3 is TGCGCCACCGCTGGGACAGGATCCTCCTACGAGCAGTACTTC.

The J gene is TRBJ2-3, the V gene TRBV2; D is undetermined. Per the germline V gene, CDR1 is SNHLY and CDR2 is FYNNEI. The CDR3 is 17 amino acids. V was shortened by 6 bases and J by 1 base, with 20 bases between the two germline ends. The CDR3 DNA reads TGTGCCAGCAGCCCTAACCGTAGCCCACGGGGCACAGATACGCAGTATTTT. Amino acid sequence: CASSPNRSPRGTDTQYF. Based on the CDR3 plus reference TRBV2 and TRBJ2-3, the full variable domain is EPEVTQTPSHQVTQMGQEVILRCVPISNHLYFYWYRQILGQKVEFLVSFYNNEISEKSEIFDDQFSVERPDGSNFTLKIRSTKLEDSAMYFCASSPNRSPRGTDTQYFGPGTRLTVL.

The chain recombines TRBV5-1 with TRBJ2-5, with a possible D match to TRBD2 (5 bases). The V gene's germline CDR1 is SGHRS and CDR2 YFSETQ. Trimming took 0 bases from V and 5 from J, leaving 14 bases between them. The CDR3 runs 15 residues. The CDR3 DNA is TGCGCCAGCAGCTTGGTTCGTACCCGGGGTGAGACCCAGTACTTC. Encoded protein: CASSLVRTRGETQYF.

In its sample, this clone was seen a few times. As DNA, the CDR3 is TGTGCCAGCAGTTTCGGACAGGGGATAGTCTACGAGCAGTACTTC. Translation gives CASSFGQGIVYEQYF. The chain has TRBV27 and TRBJ2-7, with 9 nucleotides matching TRBD1. This CDR3 has 15 residues. Germline loops: CDR1 MNHEY, CDR2 SMNVEV (reference sequence). The J segment lost 3 bases and the V segment lost 3 bases, leaving 6 bases of the junction unmatched.

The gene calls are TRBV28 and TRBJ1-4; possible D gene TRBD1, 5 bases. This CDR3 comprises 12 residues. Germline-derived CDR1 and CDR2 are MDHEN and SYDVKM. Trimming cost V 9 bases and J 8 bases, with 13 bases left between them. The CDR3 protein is CASQEGLEKLFF. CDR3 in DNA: TGTGCCAGTCAGGAGGGGTTGGAAAAACTGTTTTTT. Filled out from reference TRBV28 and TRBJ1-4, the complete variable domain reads DVKVTQSSRYLVKRTGEKVFLECVQDMDHENMFWYRQDPGLGLRLIYFSYDVKMKEKGDIPEGYSVSREKKERFSLILESASTNQTSMYLCASQEGLEKLFFGSGTQLSVL.

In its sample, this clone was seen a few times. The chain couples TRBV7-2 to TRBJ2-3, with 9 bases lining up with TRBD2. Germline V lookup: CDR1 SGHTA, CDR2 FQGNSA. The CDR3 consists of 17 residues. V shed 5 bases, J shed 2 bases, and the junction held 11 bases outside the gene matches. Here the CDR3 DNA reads TGTGCCAGCAGCCTGGCCGGGAGCGGGGGGCCCACAGATACGCAGTATTTT. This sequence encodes CASSLAGSGGPTDTQYF.

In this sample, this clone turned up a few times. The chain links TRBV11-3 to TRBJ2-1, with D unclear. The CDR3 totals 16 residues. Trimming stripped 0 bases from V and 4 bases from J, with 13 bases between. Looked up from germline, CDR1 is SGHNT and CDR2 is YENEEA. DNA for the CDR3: TGTGCCAGCAGCTTAGAGGGCTCAGCTAAATACAATGAGCAGTTCTTC. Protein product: CASSLEGSAKYNEQFF.